The TCR beta chain under discussion was sequenced for a study of early T cells in non-severe SARS-CoV-2 infection. Germline CDR1 and CDR2: SGHRS and YFSETQ. Trimming took 1 base from V and 8 from J, leaving 10 bases between them. The CDR3 consists of 13 residues. This clonotype was observed many times. MiXCR, run by TCRdb on the 5' RACE reads, gives a single entry per CDR3 protein. In the table there are 52,000 or so distinct CDR3 sequences, 9.5% to 15% of which are singletons. The sequenced sample was whole blood. The chain uses TRBV5-1 and TRBJ2-1; D gene uncertain. The receptor's source is an adult who was a healthcare worker with PCR-confirmed SARS-CoV-2 infection or an uninfected control (not recorded which). In DNA, the CDR3 is TGCGCCAGCAGCTTGTCATCTCGGGATGAGCAGTTCTTC. This translates into CASSLSSRDEQFF.